Each of the 13 T cell receptor beta chains below was sequenced from the same sample in a study of cytomegalovirus exposure and HLA in healthy donors. The table came from immunoSEQ multiplex PCR; TCRdb's copy has only in-frame clones and leaves some out. The sample includes approximately 200,000 clones, about 90% seen only once; the top ten take 0.85% to 1.2%. Material: PBMCs. These TCRs come from a woman aged 18-29 years in good health and CMV-seronegative.

The chain has TRBV11-2 and TRBJ1-5; 8 bases fit TRBD1. The germline CDR1 and CDR2 sequences are SGHAT and FQNNGV. After removal of 1 base from V and 3 bases from J, the junction contained 5 bases not matched to a gene. CDR3 length equals 16 residues. The CDR3 sequence: CASSLGPGGHNQPQHF. In DNA, the CDR3 is TGTGCCAGCAGCTTAGGTCCAGGGGGCCACAATCAGCCCCAGCATTTT.

The V gene is TRBV13, the J gene TRBJ2-3; 11 bases are shared with TRBD2. CDR1 is PRHDT, CDR2 FYEKMQ, per germline (reference sequence). Trimming cost V 5 bases and J 2 bases; bases outside gene matches: 9. This CDR3 comprises 17 residues. CDR3 DNA sequence: TGTGCCAGCAGCCCTCTCGTACTAGCGGGGGACACAGATACGCAGTATTTT. Amino acids: CASSPLVLAGDTDTQYF.

The chain has TRBV7-9 and TRBJ2-7, with D possibly being TRBD1 (6 bases). This CDR3 has 14 amino acids. Per germline, CDR1 SEHNR and CDR2 FQNEAQ (reference sequence). V lost 5 bases to trimming and J lost 4 bases, with 15 bases between them. The CDR3, as DNA: TGTGCCAGCAGCCAAACACTAGGGGGTTACGAGCAGTACTTC. Translated: CASSQTLGGYEQYF. The full variable domain, with the rest looked up from reference TRBV7-9 and TRBJ2-7, is DTGVSQNPRHKITKRGQNVTFRCDPISEHNRLYWYRQTLGQGPEFLTYFQNEAQLEKSRLLSDRFSAERPKGSFSTLEIQRTEQGDSAMYLCASSQTLGGYEQYFGPGTRLTVT.

The rearrangement links TRBV6-4 to TRBJ2-3; 9 nucleotides match TRBD1. The V segment lost 3 bases and the J segment 4 bases; nucleotides outside the gene matches: 2. This CDR3 is 14 amino acids long. Germline CDR1 and CDR2: MRHNA and SNTAGT. The CDR3 reads CASSDDRGSDTQYF. The CDR3 DNA is TGTGCCAGCAGTGATGACAGGGGGTCAGATACGCAGTATTTT.

The rearrangement uses TRBV19 and TRBJ2-7; TRBD1 is a possible D gene (6 bases). This CDR3 region has 12 residues. Deletions cut 11 bases from V and 3 bases from J, with 14 bases between. Germline lookup yields CDR1 LNHDA and CDR2 SQIVND (reference sequence). CDR3 nucleotide sequence: TGTGCCTCCGGGACACCTTACTACGAGCAGTACTTC. Protein product: CASGTPYYEQYF.

CDR3 bases: TGCGCCAGCAGCATTGGACAGGGTCAGGGCTACGAGCAGTACTTC. This sequence encodes CASSIGQGQGYEQYF. This rearrangement joins TRBV5-1 to TRBJ2-7; 8 bases align to TRBD1. This CDR3 has 15 amino acids. The germline V gene encodes CDR1 SGHRS and CDR2 YFSETQ. V shed 4 bases and J 3 bases; nucleotides not matched to a gene: 9.

This rearrangement joins TRBV6-6 to TRBJ2-1; 10 positions match TRBD1. CDR1 and CDR2 from the germline V gene are MNHNY and SVGAGI (reference sequence). There are 14 residues in the CDR3. After removal of 5 bases from V and 10 bases from J, the junction contained 8 bases not matched to a gene. The DNA for the CDR3 is TGTGCCAGCAGTGGGACAGGGGTTGTAGCCGAGCAGTTCTTC. It translates to CASSGTGVVAEQFF.

The chain has TRBV5-1 and TRBJ1-4; D is possibly TRBD1 (6 bases). Trimming shortened V by 2 bases and J by 8 bases, and 19 bases separated the two germline ends. The germline CDR1 and CDR2 sequences are SGHRS and YFSETQ. This CDR3 contains 16 residues. CDR3 in amino acids: CASSFDIRATGEKLFF. DNA for the CDR3: TGCGCCAGCAGCTTTGATATTCGGGCTACAGGGGAAAAACTGTTTTTT.

This chain uses TRBV7-9 with TRBJ2-5; 7 bases are shared with TRBD1. V was pared by 7 bases and J by 5 bases, with 10 bases of the junction left unmatched. The CDR3 runs to 14 residues. Germline-derived CDR1 and CDR2 are SEHNR and FQNEAQ (reference sequence). Here the CDR3 reads CASIPSDRAETQYF. CDR3 DNA sequence: TGTGCCAGCATCCCTTCTGACAGGGCTGAGACCCAGTACTTC.

The chain couples TRBV5-1 to TRBJ1-3, with D tentatively TRBD1 (6 bases). Germline V gene lookup returns CDR1 SGHRS and CDR2 YFSETQ. This CDR3 contains 14 residues. V was pared by 3 bases and J by 4 bases, with 11 bases between. The CDR3: CASSSGTSGNTIYF. As DNA, the CDR3 is TGCGCCAGCAGCTCCGGGACAAGCGGAAACACCATATATTTT.

This chain connects TRBV2 to TRBJ2-2, with 10 bases aligning to TRBD2. Germline V gives CDR1 SNHLY, CDR2 FYNNEI. The CDR3 covers 17 residues. After removal of 7 bases from V and 5 bases from J, the junction contained 13 bases not matched to a gene. CDR3 amino acids: CASINGAGGPATGELFF. CDR3 bases: TGTGCCAGCATAAATGGAGCGGGAGGGCCGGCGACCGGGGAGCTGTTTTTT.

In nucleotides, the CDR3 is TGTGCCAGTAGTCGTGATCTGGGCCAGGGGGACACTGAAGCTTTCTTT. Its translation is CASSRDLGQGDTEAFF. V usage is TRBV19 and J usage is TRBJ1-1, with TRBD1 identical over 7 bases. The germline V gene encodes CDR1 LNHDA and CDR2 SQIVND (reference sequence). After removal of 5 bases from V and 3 bases from J, the junction contained 12 bases not matched to a gene. The CDR3 totals 16 residues.

This clone showed up many times. The V gene is TRBV7-9, the J gene TRBJ2-7; D is perhaps TRBD1 (5 bases). Germline V CDR1 and CDR2: SEHNR, FQNEAQ (reference sequence). There are 15 residues in the CDR3. Trimming left V 1 base short and J 3 bases short, with 13 bases between. The CDR3 loop is CASSLGAGSGYEQYF. The CDR3 nucleotides are TGTGCCAGCAGCTTAGGGGCAGGGTCTGGCTACGAGCAGTACTTC.